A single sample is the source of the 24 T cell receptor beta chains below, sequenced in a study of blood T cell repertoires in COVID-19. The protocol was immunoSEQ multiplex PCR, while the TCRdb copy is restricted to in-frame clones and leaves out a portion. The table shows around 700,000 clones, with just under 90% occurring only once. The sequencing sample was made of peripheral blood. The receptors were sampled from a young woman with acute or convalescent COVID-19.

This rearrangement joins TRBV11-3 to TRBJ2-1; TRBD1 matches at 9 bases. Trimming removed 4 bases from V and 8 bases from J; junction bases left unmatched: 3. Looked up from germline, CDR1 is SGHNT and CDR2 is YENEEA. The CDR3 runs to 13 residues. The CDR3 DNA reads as TGTGCCAGCAGCTACAGGGGGCCGGATGAGCAGTTCTTC. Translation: CASSYRGPDEQFF.

The DNA for the CDR3 is TGTGCCTGGAGTATGAGGGGGGATACGCAGTATTTT. Encoded protein: CAWSMRGDTQYF. V is TRBV30 and J is TRBJ2-3; D is possibly TRBD1 (6 bases). The CDR3 has 12 residues. Deletions cut 2 bases from V and 6 bases from J, with 9 bases between. Germline V gene lookup returns CDR1 GTSNPN and CDR2 SVGIG (reference sequence).

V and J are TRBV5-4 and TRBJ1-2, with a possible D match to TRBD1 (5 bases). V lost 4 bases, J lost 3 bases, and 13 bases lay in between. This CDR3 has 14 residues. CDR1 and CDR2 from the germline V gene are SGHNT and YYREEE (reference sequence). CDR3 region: CASSPGGGHYGYTF. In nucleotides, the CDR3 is TGTGCCAGCAGCCCCGGGGGGGGTCACTATGGCTACACCTTC.

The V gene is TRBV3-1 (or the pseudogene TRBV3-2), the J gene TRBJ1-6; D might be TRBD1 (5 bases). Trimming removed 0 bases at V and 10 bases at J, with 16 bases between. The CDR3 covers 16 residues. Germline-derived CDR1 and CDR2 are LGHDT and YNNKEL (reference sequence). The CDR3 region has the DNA TGTGCCAGCAGCCAAGATCCCTGGGGGGAAGGATCACCCCTCCACTTT. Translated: CASSQDPWGEGSPLHF.

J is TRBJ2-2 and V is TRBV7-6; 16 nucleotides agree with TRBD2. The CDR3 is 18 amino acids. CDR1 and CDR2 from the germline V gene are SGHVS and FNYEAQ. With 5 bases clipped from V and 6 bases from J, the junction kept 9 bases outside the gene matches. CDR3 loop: CASSARGLAGGPPGELFF. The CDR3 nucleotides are TGTGCCAGCAGCGCCCGGGGACTAGCGGGGGGGCCCCCCGGGGAGCTGTTTTTT.

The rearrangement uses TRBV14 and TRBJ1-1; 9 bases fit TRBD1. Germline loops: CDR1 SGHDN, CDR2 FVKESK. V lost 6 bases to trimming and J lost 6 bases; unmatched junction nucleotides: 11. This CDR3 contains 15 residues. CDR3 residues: CASSNRGRGLAEAFF. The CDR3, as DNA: TGTGCCAGCAGTAACAGGGGGCGCGGGTTAGCTGAAGCTTTCTTT.

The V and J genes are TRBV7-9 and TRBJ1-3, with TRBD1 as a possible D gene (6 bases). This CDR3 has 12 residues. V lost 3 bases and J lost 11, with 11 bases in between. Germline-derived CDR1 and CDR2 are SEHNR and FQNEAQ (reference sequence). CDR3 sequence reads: CASSFGQGSIYF. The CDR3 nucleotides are TGTGCCAGCAGCTTCGGGCAGGGGTCCATATATTTT.

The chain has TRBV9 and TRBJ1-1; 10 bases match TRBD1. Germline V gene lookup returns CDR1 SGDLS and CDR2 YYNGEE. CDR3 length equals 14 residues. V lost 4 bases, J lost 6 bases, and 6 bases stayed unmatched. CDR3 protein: CASSIRQGAAEAFF. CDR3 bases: TGTGCCAGCAGCATTAGACAGGGGGCGGCTGAAGCTTTCTTT.

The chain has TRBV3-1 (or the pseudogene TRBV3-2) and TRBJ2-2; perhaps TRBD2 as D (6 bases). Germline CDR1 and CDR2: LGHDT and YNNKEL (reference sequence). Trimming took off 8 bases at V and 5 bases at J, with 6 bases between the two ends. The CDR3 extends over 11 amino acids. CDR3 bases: TGTGCCAGCGGGAGGACCGGGGAGCTGTTTTTT. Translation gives CASGRTGELFF.

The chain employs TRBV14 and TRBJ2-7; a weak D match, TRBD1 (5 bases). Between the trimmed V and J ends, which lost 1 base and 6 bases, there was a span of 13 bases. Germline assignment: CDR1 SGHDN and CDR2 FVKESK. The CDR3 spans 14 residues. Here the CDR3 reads CASSQGQHGFEQYF. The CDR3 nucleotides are TGTGCCAGCAGCCAAGGACAGCATGGGTTCGAGCAGTACTTC. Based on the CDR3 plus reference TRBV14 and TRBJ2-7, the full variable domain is EAGVTQFPSHSVIEKGQTVTLRCDPISGHDNLYWYRRVMGKEIKFLLHFVKESKQDESGMPNNRFLAERTGGTYSTLKVQPAELEDSGVYFCASSQGQHGFEQYFGPGTRLTVT.

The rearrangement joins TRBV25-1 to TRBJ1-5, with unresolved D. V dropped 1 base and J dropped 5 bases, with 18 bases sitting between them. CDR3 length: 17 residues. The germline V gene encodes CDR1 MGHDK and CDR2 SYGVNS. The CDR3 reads CASSESPSRSIDQPQHF. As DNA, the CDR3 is TGTGCCAGCAGTGAATCGCCGAGCAGGTCCATTGATCAGCCCCAGCATTTT.

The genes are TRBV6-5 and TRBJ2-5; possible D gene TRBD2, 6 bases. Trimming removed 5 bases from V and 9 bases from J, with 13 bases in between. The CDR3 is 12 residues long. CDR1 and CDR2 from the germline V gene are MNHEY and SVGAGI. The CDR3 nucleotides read TGTGCCAGCAGTAGTAGCGGTACCCCCCAGTACTTC. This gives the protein CASSSSGTPQYF.

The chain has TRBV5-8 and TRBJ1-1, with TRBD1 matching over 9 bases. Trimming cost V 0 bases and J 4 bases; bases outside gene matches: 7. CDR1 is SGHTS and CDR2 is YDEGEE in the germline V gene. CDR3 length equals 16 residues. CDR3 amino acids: CASSLGTTTGGTEAFF. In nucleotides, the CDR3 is TGTGCCAGCAGCTTGGGGACAACGACAGGGGGCACTGAAGCTTTCTTT.

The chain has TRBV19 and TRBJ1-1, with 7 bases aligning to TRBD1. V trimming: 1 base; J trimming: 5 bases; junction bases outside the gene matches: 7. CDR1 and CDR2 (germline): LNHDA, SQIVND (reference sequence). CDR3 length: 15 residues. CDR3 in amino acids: CASSIVYRGDTEAFF. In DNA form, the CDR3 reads TGTGCCAGTAGTATAGTGTACAGGGGAGATACTGAAGCTTTCTTT.

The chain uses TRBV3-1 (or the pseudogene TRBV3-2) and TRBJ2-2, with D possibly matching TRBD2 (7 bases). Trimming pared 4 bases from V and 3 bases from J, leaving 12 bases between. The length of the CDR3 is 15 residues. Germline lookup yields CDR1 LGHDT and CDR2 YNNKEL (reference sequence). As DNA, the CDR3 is TGTGCCAGCAGCCCCACGGGGGGCGACACCGGGGAGCTGTTTTTT. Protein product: CASSPTGGDTGELFF.

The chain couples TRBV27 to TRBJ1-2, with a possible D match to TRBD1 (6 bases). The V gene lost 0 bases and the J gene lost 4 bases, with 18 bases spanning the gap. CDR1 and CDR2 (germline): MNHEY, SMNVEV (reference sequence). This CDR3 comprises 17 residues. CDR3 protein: CASSLSPSGGLRYGYTF. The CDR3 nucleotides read TGTGCCAGCAGTTTATCACCGTCCGGGGGGCTGCGCTATGGCTACACCTTC.

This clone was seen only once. CDR3 nucleotides: TGCGCCAGCAACCTAGACTCCCCTTTTTACGAGCAGTACTTC. Protein: CASNLDSPFYEQYF. The rearrangement joins TRBV5-1 to TRBJ2-7; D call uncertain. Germline CDR1 and CDR2: SGHRS and YFSETQ. Trimming took off 6 bases at V and 4 bases at J, with 17 bases between the two ends. The CDR3 consists of 14 residues.

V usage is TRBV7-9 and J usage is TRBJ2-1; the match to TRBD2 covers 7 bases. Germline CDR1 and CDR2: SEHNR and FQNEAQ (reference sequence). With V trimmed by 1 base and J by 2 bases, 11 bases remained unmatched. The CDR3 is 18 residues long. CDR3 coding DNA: TGTGCCAGCAGCTTAGTAGTGGGAGCGGGGTGGGCCTACAATGAGCAGTTCTTC. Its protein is CASSLVVGAGWAYNEQFF.

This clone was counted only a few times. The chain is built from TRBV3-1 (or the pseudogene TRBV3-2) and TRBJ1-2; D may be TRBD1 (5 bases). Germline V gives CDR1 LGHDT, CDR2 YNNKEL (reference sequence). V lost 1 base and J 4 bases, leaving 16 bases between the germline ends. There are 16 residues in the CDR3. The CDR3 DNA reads TGTGCCAGCAGCCAAGGTCCGACAGCTTCTGTCTATGGCTACACCTTC. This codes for CASSQGPTASVYGYTF.

For the CDR3, the DNA is TGTGCCAGCACGGGACAGGGCTATGGCTACACCTTC. It encodes CASTGQGYGYTF. The gene calls are TRBV14 and TRBJ1-2; TRBD1 agrees at 9 bases. CDR1 is SGHDN and CDR2 is FVKESK in the germline V gene. This CDR3 spans 12 amino acids. V lost 7 bases and J lost 4; bases outside the gene matches: 1.

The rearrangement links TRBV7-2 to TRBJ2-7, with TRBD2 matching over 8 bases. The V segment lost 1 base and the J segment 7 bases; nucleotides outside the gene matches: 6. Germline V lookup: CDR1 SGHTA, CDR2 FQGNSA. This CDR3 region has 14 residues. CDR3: CASSLEGGGYEQYF. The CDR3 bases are TGTGCCAGCAGCTTAGAAGGCGGGGGGTATGAGCAGTACTTC. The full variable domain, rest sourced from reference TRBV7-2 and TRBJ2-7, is GAGVSQSPSNKVTEKGKDVELRCDPISGHTALYWYRQSLGQGLEFLIYFQGNSAPDKSGLPSDRFSAERTGGSVSTLTIQRTQQEDSAVYLCASSLEGGGYEQYFGPGTRLTVT.

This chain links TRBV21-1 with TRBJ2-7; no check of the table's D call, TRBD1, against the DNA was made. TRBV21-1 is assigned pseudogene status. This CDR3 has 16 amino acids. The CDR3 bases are TGTGCCAGCAGCAAAGACGGGACAGGGGGTCCCTACGAGCAGTACTTC. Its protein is CASSKDGTGGPYEQYF.

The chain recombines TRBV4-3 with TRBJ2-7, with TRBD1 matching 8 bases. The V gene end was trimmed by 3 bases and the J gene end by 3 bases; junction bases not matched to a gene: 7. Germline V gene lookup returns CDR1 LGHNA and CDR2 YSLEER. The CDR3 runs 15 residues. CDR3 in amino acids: CASSQNPGGGYEQYF. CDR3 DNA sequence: TGCGCCAGCAGCCAGAACCCAGGGGGCGGCTACGAGCAGTACTTC.

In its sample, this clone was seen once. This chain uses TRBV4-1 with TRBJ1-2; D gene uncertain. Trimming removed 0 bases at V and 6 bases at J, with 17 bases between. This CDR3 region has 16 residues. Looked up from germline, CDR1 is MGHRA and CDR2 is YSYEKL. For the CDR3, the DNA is TGCGCCAGCAGCCAAGAAGGGAGTAGCCGCGGCAATGGCTACACCTTC. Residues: CASSQEGSSRGNGYTF.